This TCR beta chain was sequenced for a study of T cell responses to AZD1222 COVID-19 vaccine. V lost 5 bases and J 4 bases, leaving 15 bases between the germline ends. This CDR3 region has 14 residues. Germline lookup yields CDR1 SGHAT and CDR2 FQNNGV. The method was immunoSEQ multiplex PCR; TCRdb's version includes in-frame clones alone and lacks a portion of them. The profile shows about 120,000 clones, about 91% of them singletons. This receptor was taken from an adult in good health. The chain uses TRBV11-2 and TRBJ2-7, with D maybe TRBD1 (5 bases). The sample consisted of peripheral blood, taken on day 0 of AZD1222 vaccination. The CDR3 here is CASSLTDSRYEQYF. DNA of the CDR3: TGTGCCAGCAGCCTGACAGACAGCCGGTACGAGCAGTACTTC. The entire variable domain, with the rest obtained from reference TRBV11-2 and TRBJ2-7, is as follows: EAGVAQSPRYKIIEKRQSVAFWCNPISGHATLYWYQQILGQGPKLLIQFQNNGVVDDSQLPKDRFSAERLKGVDSTLKIQPAKLEDSAVYLCASSLTDSRYEQYFGPGTRLTVT.